Listed below are T cell receptor beta chains from one sample, sequenced in a study of blood T cell repertoires in COVID-19. Profiling relied on immunoSEQ multiplex PCR, and the TCRdb table lists in-frame clones only, not all of them. The table records 400,000 or so clones, 70% to 90% of them present only once. The sample taken for sequencing was peripheral blood. The source is a man aged 18 to 30 with COVID-19, enrolled during active disease. Each CDR3 is given with its conserved first and last residue. D genes are given only for firm matches. Only part of the rows carry a size: once, few, many, or a class if the clone is expanded.

J | V | D | size | DNA | CDR3
TRBJ2-6 | TRBV29-1 | - | - | TGCAGCGTAGAGGACAGTTCTGGGGCCAACGTCCTGACTTTC | CSVEDSSGANVLTF
TRBJ1-1 | TRBV29-1 | TRBD1 | few | TGCAGCGCCCGATCCGGGACAGGGGCGAACACTGAAGCTTTCTTT | CSARSGTGANTEAFF
TRBJ2-3 | TRBV25-1 | TRBD1 | - | TGTGCCAGCGGGTACTTACAGGGGAGCACAGATACGCAGTATTTT | CASGYLQGSTDTQYF
TRBJ1-6 | TRBV19 | - | - | TGTGCCAGCGGGGGAGGGAGGGGAACTCATTCACCCCTCCACTTT | CASGGGRGTHSPLHF
TRBJ2-1 | TRBV14 | TRBD1 | - | TGTGCCAGCAGCACCCGGACAGGGGAGGATGAGCAGTTCTTC | CASSTRTGEDEQFF
TRBJ2-2 | TRBV19 | TRBD1 | - | TGTGCCAGTAGTATAGGTAACAGGGGGACCGGGGAGCTGTTTTTT | CASSIGNRGTGELFF
TRBJ2-7 | TRBV7-3 | - | - | TGTGCCAGCAGCGCCGGTGGGGGCGACGAGCAGTACTTC | CASSAGGGDEQYF
TRBJ2-7 | TRBV4-1 | TRBD2 | - | TGCGCCAGCAGCCAAGAGCGGCTAGCGGGGAGGTTCCGACTATCCTACGAGCAGTACTTC | CASSQERLAGRFRLSYEQYF
TRBJ1-1 | TRBV11-3 | - | - | TGTGCCAGCAGCTTCTGGAATACAACCGGGATCACTGAAGCTTTCTTT | CASSFWNTTGITEAFF
TRBJ2-5 | TRBV2 | - | - | TGTGCCAGCAGTGAAAGTCTCGGGGGTGGAGAGACCCAGTACTTC | CASSESLGGGETQYF
TRBJ2-5 | TRBV25-1 | - | - | TGTGCCAGCAGTGAGGTACTCGGGGAGACCCAGTACTTC | CASSEVLGETQYF
TRBJ2-3 | TRBV25-1 | TRBD2 | few | TGTGCCAGCAGTGAATTTGGCGGGAGGGCCACAGATACGCAGTATTTT | CASSEFGGRATDTQYF
TRBJ1-2 | TRBV12-3/TRBV12-4 | - | - | TGTGCCAGCAGTAGCCCGGGGGGAGGCGGCTACACCTTC | CASSSPGGGGYTF
TRBJ1-2 | TRBV3-1/TRBV3-2 | TRBD1 | once | TGTGCCAGCAGCCAGCCGGGACAGGGTTATGGCTACACCTTC | CASSQPGQGYGYTF
TRBJ2-3 | TRBV19 | - | once | TGTGCCAGTAGCCTAGGGAGTTTGGATACGCAGTATTTT | CASSLGSLDTQYF
TRBJ1-2 | TRBV6-5 | - | - | TGTGCCAGCAGCGGGACACCCAACTATGGCTACACCTTC | CASSGTPNYGYTF
TRBJ2-7 | TRBV15 | TRBD2 | - | TGTGCCACCAGCAGAGACGGGGGGGCTGGAATCTACGAGCAGTACTTC | CATSRDGGAGIYEQYF
TRBJ1-4 | TRBV19 | - | - | TGTGCCAGTAGTATCTCCTTTGGCGGTGCAACTAATGAAAAACTGTTTTTT | CASSISFGGATNEKLFF
TRBJ1-1 | TRBV7-2 | - | - | TGTGCCAGCAACCAGGCTGTTAACACTGAAGCTTTCTTT | CASNQAVNTEAFF
TRBJ1-5 | TRBV2 | - | - | TGTGCCAGCAGTTGGACAGCTAGCAATCAGCCCCAGCATTTT | CASSWTASNQPQHF
TRBJ1-6 | TRBV18 | - | few | TGTGCCAGCTCACCAGAAGGGACAAGATCTTCACCCCTCCACTTT | CASSPEGTRSSPLHF
TRBJ2-2 | TRBV12-5 | TRBD2 | - | TGTGCTAGTGGTGGGGGACTAGCGGGGTTCACCGGGGAGCTGTTTTTT | CASGGGLAGFTGELFF
TRBJ1-6 | TRBV11-2 | TRBD1 | once | TGTGCCAGCAGCCGGGACAGGGGGCCCTATAATTCACCCCTCCACTTT | CASSRDRGPYNSPLHF
TRBJ1-2 | TRBV6-5 | - | - | TGTGCCAGCAGGGGGATGGGCGGGGAGAGAGGCTACACCTTC | CASRGMGGERGYTF
TRBJ2-5 | TRBV29-1 | - | - | TGCAGCGTTGAGCGGGACTTTGGAGAGACCCAGTACTTC | CSVERDFGETQYF
TRBJ2-3 | TRBV14 | TRBD2 | - | TGTGCCAGCAGCTTCGGGACTAGCGGGCCAGATACGCAGTATTTT | CASSFGTSGPDTQYF
TRBJ1-6 | TRBV12-3/TRBV12-4 | - | - | TGTGCCAGCAGTTTCAGCGGACTGGCGGCCCTCCACTTT | CASSFSGLAALHF
TRBJ2-3 | TRBV30 | - | once | TGTGCCTGGAGTAACAGGGGGCTAGCGGGAGTAACAGATACGCAGTATTTT | CAWSNRGLAGVTDTQYF
TRBJ1-5 | TRBV15 | TRBD1 | - | TGTGCCACCAGCAGAGATCGCGGATGGGACAGAGGACCAAGGAACAATCAGCCCCAGCATTTT | CATSRDRGWDRGPRNNQPQHF
TRBJ2-7 | TRBV11-2 | - | once | TGTGCCAGCAGTCCAGACAGAAACCCCTACGAGCAGTACTTC | CASSPDRNPYEQYF
TRBJ2-5 | TRBV29-1 | TRBD2 | - | TGCAGCGTCGACCAGACTAGCTTGAAGACCCAGTACTTC | CSVDQTSLKTQYF
TRBJ2-3 | TRBV19 | TRBD1 | - | TGTGCCAGTAGTCCGAGGGCAAAAAACAGGGGGCAGAGCACAGATACGCAGTATTTT | CASSPRAKNRGQSTDTQYF
TRBJ2-7 | TRBV7-9 | TRBD1 | - | TGTGCCAGCAGCTCCCTCTCCAGGGGGCGCAACGAGCAGTACTTC | CASSSLSRGRNEQYF
TRBJ2-3 | TRBV7-9 | - | - | TGTGCCAGCAGCCGGCGTGAGACTAGCACAGATACGCAGTATTTT | CASSRRETSTDTQYF
TRBJ2-7 | TRBV7-6 | - | - | TGTGCCAGCAGCTTGACCAGCGCCTACGAGCAGTACTTC | CASSLTSAYEQYF
TRBJ2-3 | TRBV24-1 | - | - | TGTGCCACCAGTGATTTGAGCGATACGCAGTATTTT | CATSDLSDTQYF
TRBJ1-5 | TRBV3-1/TRBV3-2 | - | - | TGTGCCAGCAGCCAAGGCCCGCGGGCCCAGCATTTT | CASSQGPRAQHF
TRBJ2-5 | TRBV6-5 | - | - | TGTGCCAGCAGTTACTCCGGGGACCAAGAGACCCAGTACTTC | CASSYSGDQETQYF
TRBJ2-7 | TRBV6-1 | - | - | TGTGCCAGCAGTGTTCGCTTTGACCTCGTACTATACGAGCAGTACTTC | CASSVRFDLVLYEQYF
TRBJ2-1 | TRBV3-1/TRBV3-2 | TRBD2 | - | TGTGCCAGCAGCCTCGGGACTAGCGGGACCTATGAGCAGTTCTTC | CASSLGTSGTYEQFF
TRBJ1-6 | TRBV27 | TRBD1 | - | TGTGCCAGCAGCCCTTTGGACAGGGTCGATAATTCACCCCTCCACTTT | CASSPLDRVDNSPLHF
TRBJ1-2 | TRBV19 | TRBD1 | - | TGTGCCAGTACTACCAGGGACAGAGCTAACTATGGCTACACCTTC | CASTTRDRANYGYTF
TRBJ2-7 | TRBV19 | TRBD2 | - | TGTGCCAGTAGTCTCCGGGCTAGCGGACCCTACGAGCAGTACTTC | CASSLRASGPYEQYF
TRBJ2-7 | TRBV19 | TRBD1 | - | TGTGCCAGTAGTTCGATGACAGGGGGCGGTTACGAGCAGTACTTC | CASSSMTGGGYEQYF
TRBJ2-7 | TRBV7-2 | - | - | TGTGCCAGCAGCTTCGGTCCACCCTCGGAGCAGTACTTC | CASSFGPPSEQYF
TRBJ2-7 | TRBV10-3 | - | - | TGTGCCATCAGTGGAGATTCAAAGGGACTTCGCTCCTACGAGCAGTACTTC | CAISGDSKGLRSYEQYF
TRBJ1-2 | TRBV15 | - | few | TGTGCCACCAGCAGAGAAGGGAGGTCCTATGGCTACACCTTC | CATSREGRSYGYTF
TRBJ2-2 | TRBV6-1 | TRBD1 | - | TGTGCCAGCAGTGAAGCTCCAGGACAGGGGGCCGGGGAGCTGTTTTTT | CASSEAPGQGAGELFF
TRBJ2-7 | TRBV6-1 | - | - | TGTGCCAGCAGTGAAGGAAGTCGGCGGTACCCCTACGAGCAGTACTTC | CASSEGSRRYPYEQYF
TRBJ2-5 | TRBV12-3/TRBV12-4 | - | - | TGTGCCGTGGGAGTCGTGGTTGAGACCCAGTACTTC | CAVGVVVETQYF
TRBJ1-1 | TRBV11-1 | - | - | TGTGCCAGCAGCTTCCAGGGGTCTGAAGCTTTCTTT | CASSFQGSEAFF
TRBJ1-3 | TRBV24-1 | - | - | TGTGCCACCAGTGATTTTGCCGGCTCTGGAAACACCATATATTTT | CATSDFAGSGNTIYF
TRBJ2-5 | TRBV5-4 | TRBD1 | once | TGTGCCAGCAGCGCGGGACAGGGGGGAGAGACCCAGTACTTC | CASSAGQGGETQYF
TRBJ2-3 | TRBV7-9 | - | once | TGTGCCAGCAGCTTAACCGGGGGGCTAGAGGGAGATACGCAGTATTTT | CASSLTGGLEGDTQYF
TRBJ2-1 | TRBV19 | - | - | TGTGCCAGTAGTATTAGGGCGGGATGGAACAATGAGCAGTTCTTC | CASSIRAGWNNEQFF
TRBJ2-1 | TRBV2 | - | - | TGTGCCAGCAGTGAAGGGCCCTACAATGAGCAGTTCTTC | CASSEGPYNEQFF
TRBJ2-3 | TRBV18 | TRBD2 | - | TGTGCCAGCTCACCACCGGCGCTAGCGGGAGGGGCCACAGATACGCAGTATTTT | CASSPPALAGGATDTQYF
TRBJ2-7 | TRBV6-1 | TRBD1 | few | TGTGCCAGCAGTGAAAATTTGGGACAGCCCTACGAGCAGTACTTC | CASSENLGQPYEQYF
TRBJ1-2 | TRBV6-2/TRBV6-3 | - | - | TGTGCCAGCAGTTACTCCGCGGGGCAGGTTTATGGCTACACCTTC | CASSYSAGQVYGYTF